This is a list of T cell receptor beta chains from one sample in a study of T cells in localized non-small cell lung cancer. Generated by immunoSEQ multiplex PCR, the TCRdb table keeps only in-frame clones and is missing some. The sample has tens of thousands of clones; roughly 87% are singletons. Material: peripheral blood mononuclear cells, obtained before any cancer treatment. The source of these receptors is a man between 35 and 75 years old with stage III lung adenocarcinoma. The CDR3 runs from the conserved cysteine through the conserved F or W. The order of the fields is J gene, D gene, CDR3 length, clone size, V gene, CDR3 DNA, CDR3 protein. A D gene is named only where the DNA matches it firmly. Clone size is given for some rows only: seen once, a few or many times, or a class if the clone is expanded.

j_call: TRBJ2-1
d_call: .
cdr3_length: 15
clone_size: .
v_call: TRBV7-2
cdr3_nt: TGTGCCAGCAGCTTAGACCGGGGGAGCTACAATGAGCAGTTCTTC
cdr3_aa: CASSLDRGSYNEQFF

j_call: TRBJ2-5
d_call: .
cdr3_length: 13
clone_size: .
v_call: TRBV11-1
cdr3_nt: TGTGCCAGTGGCAAGGGGACGGGAGAGACCCAGTACTTC
cdr3_aa: CASGKGTGETQYF

j_call: TRBJ1-5
d_call: .
cdr3_length: 13
clone_size: .
v_call: TRBV5-1
cdr3_nt: TGCGCCAGCAGCTTGTATAGCAATCAGCCCCAGCATTTT
cdr3_aa: CASSLYSNQPQHF

j_call: TRBJ2-3
d_call: .
cdr3_length: 13
clone_size: .
v_call: TRBV5-8
cdr3_nt: TGTGCCAGCAGCTTGATTTTCACAGATACGCAGTATTTT
cdr3_aa: CASSLIFTDTQYF

j_call: TRBJ2-1
d_call: TRBD2
cdr3_length: 11
clone_size: .
v_call: TRBV20-1
cdr3_nt: TGCAGTGCCGACCCGGGGGGGGAGCAGTTCTTC
cdr3_aa: CSADPGGEQFF

j_call: TRBJ1-2
d_call: TRBD1
cdr3_length: 16
clone_size: .
v_call: TRBV30
cdr3_nt: TGTGCCTGGAGTGTCCTCCGCAGGGGGAACTACTATGGCTACACCTTC
cdr3_aa: CAWSVLRRGNYYGYTF

j_call: TRBJ2-2
d_call: .
cdr3_length: 11
clone_size: .
v_call: TRBV7-6
cdr3_nt: TGTGCCAGCAGCTTAGCCGGGGAGCTGTTTTTT
cdr3_aa: CASSLAGELFF

j_call: TRBJ2-1
d_call: .
cdr3_length: 14
clone_size: .
v_call: TRBV6-4
cdr3_nt: TGTGCCAGCATCTTACGGGCCCCTGACAATGAGCAGTTCTTC
cdr3_aa: CASILRAPDNEQFF

j_call: TRBJ2-2
d_call: TRBD2
cdr3_length: 17
clone_size: once
v_call: TRBV27
cdr3_nt: TGTGCCAGCAGTTTCCGGGTAGCGGGGGGGAACACCGGGGAGCTGTTTTTT
cdr3_aa: CASSFRVAGGNTGELFF

j_call: TRBJ2-7
d_call: .
cdr3_length: 15
clone_size: once
v_call: TRBV6-6
cdr3_nt: TGTGCCAGCAGTTACTCGACAGGCGGGGCCTACGAGCAGTACTTC
cdr3_aa: CASSYSTGGAYEQYF

j_call: TRBJ2-7
d_call: .
cdr3_length: 15
clone_size: .
v_call: TRBV10-3
cdr3_nt: TGTGCCATCAGTGACGAAGGGAGACCTTCCTACGAGCAGTACTTC
cdr3_aa: CAISDEGRPSYEQYF

j_call: TRBJ2-3
d_call: .
cdr3_length: 14
clone_size: .
v_call: TRBV6-5
cdr3_nt: TGTGCCAGCAGTTTCCGCGATCGCACAGATACGCAGTATTTT
cdr3_aa: CASSFRDRTDTQYF

j_call: TRBJ1-4
d_call: .
cdr3_length: 17
clone_size: once
v_call: TRBV30
cdr3_nt: TGTGCCTGGAGCGCCTCCTGGGGGGCTCGGGGCGATGAAAAACTGTTTTTT
cdr3_aa: CAWSASWGARGDEKLFF

j_call: TRBJ1-1
d_call: TRBD1
cdr3_length: 17
clone_size: once
v_call: TRBV27
cdr3_nt: TGTGCCAGCAGTTTACGGACAGGGGGCGTTGGGTACACTGAAGCTTTCTTT
cdr3_aa: CASSLRTGGVGYTEAFF

j_call: TRBJ2-7
d_call: .
cdr3_length: 12
clone_size: .
v_call: TRBV7-2
cdr3_nt: TGTGCCAGCAGTTCGAATGCCTACGAGCAGTACTTC
cdr3_aa: CASSSNAYEQYF

j_call: TRBJ1-4
d_call: TRBD1
cdr3_length: 14
clone_size: .
v_call: TRBV5-1
cdr3_nt: TGCGCCAGCAGACAGGGGAAAACTAATGAAAAACTGTTTTTT
cdr3_aa: CASRQGKTNEKLFF

j_call: TRBJ2-7
d_call: TRBD1
cdr3_length: 15
clone_size: .
v_call: TRBV19
cdr3_nt: TGTGCCAGTAGCCAAACAGGGGCGAGCTCCTACGAGCAGTACTTC
cdr3_aa: CASSQTGASSYEQYF

j_call: TRBJ2-5
d_call: .
cdr3_length: 17
clone_size: once
v_call: TRBV7-2
cdr3_nt: TGTGCCAGCAGCTTACCCCACCCGACAGCGCTGAAAGAGACCCAGTACTTC
cdr3_aa: CASSLPHPTALKETQYF

j_call: TRBJ1-1
d_call: .
cdr3_length: 13
clone_size: .
v_call: TRBV18
cdr3_nt: TGTGCCAGCTCAAGAGCCCGGGACACTGAAGCTTTCTTT
cdr3_aa: CASSRARDTEAFF

j_call: TRBJ1-4
d_call: .
cdr3_length: 19
clone_size: once
v_call: TRBV6-4
cdr3_nt: TGTGCCAGCAGTGACTCAACACACAGGGATCCTCTTTATGATGAAAAACTGTTTTTT
cdr3_aa: CASSDSTHRDPLYDEKLFF

j_call: TRBJ1-1
d_call: .
cdr3_length: 15
clone_size: .
v_call: TRBV11-2
cdr3_nt: TGTGCCAGCACCATTCCCGGCAGGTTGAACACTGAAGCTTTCTTT
cdr3_aa: CASTIPGRLNTEAFF

j_call: TRBJ1-1
d_call: .
cdr3_length: 20
clone_size: .
v_call: TRBV21-1
cdr3_nt: TGTGCCAGCAGCAAAGGTTACAGGGGCCAGTCCTCCGTTAGGAACACTGAAGCTTTCTTT
cdr3_aa: CASSKGYRGQSSVRNTEAFF

j_call: TRBJ2-7
d_call: .
cdr3_length: 14
clone_size: .
v_call: TRBV5-1
cdr3_nt: TGCGCCAGCAGCCCAGGAGGAACCCTCTACGAGCAGTACTTC
cdr3_aa: CASSPGGTLYEQYF

j_call: TRBJ2-2
d_call: TRBD1
cdr3_length: 13
clone_size: .
v_call: TRBV19
cdr3_nt: TGTGCCAGTAGTGGACAGGGAATCGGGGAGCTGTTTTTT
cdr3_aa: CASSGQGIGELFF

j_call: TRBJ2-7
d_call: TRBD1
cdr3_length: 14
clone_size: .
v_call: TRBV10-3
cdr3_nt: TGTGCCATCAGTGAGTCCGGACAGGGCTACGAGCAGTACTTC
cdr3_aa: CAISESGQGYEQYF

j_call: TRBJ2-3
d_call: .
cdr3_length: 14
clone_size: .
v_call: TRBV11-3
cdr3_nt: TGTGCCAGCAGCTTAGGCACTAACACAGATACGCAGTATTTT
cdr3_aa: CASSLGTNTDTQYF

j_call: TRBJ2-7
d_call: TRBD1
cdr3_length: 14
clone_size: .
v_call: TRBV9
cdr3_nt: TGTGCCAGCAGCGCACGGACAGGGGAGAATCAGCAGTACTTC
cdr3_aa: CASSARTGENQQYF

j_call: TRBJ2-1
d_call: .
cdr3_length: 16
clone_size: .
v_call: TRBV4-2
cdr3_nt: TGTGCCAGCAGCCAAGATGGGGCAGCGACCTACAATGAGCAGTTCTTC
cdr3_aa: CASSQDGAATYNEQFF

j_call: TRBJ1-1
d_call: .
cdr3_length: 15
clone_size: once
v_call: TRBV18
cdr3_nt: TGTGCCAGCTCACCACCGAGACAGGAGAACACTGAAGCTTTCTTT
cdr3_aa: CASSPPRQENTEAFF

j_call: TRBJ2-7
d_call: .
cdr3_length: 15
clone_size: .
v_call: TRBV4-2
cdr3_nt: TGTGCCAGCAGCCAAGATCAACAGCTATCCTACGAGCAGTACTTC
cdr3_aa: CASSQDQQLSYEQYF

j_call: TRBJ1-2
d_call: .
cdr3_length: 14
clone_size: .
v_call: TRBV2
cdr3_nt: TGTGCCAGCAGTGAACAGGGTGGGGACTATGGCTACACCTTC
cdr3_aa: CASSEQGGDYGYTF

j_call: TRBJ2-5
d_call: TRBD2
cdr3_length: 17
clone_size: .
v_call: TRBV10-2
cdr3_nt: TGCGCCAGCAGTCGGACGGGAGGGGCCGTGGTCCAAGAGACCCAGTACTTC
cdr3_aa: CASSRTGGAVVQETQYF

j_call: TRBJ1-1
d_call: .
cdr3_length: 12
clone_size: once
v_call: TRBV5-1
cdr3_nt: TGCGCCAGCAGCCCCGACCGAATTGAAGCTTTCTTT
cdr3_aa: CASSPDRIEAFF

j_call: TRBJ1-5
d_call: .
cdr3_length: 16
clone_size: .
v_call: TRBV19
cdr3_nt: TGTGCCAGTAGAAGGACACTAGAAATAAGCAATCAGCCCCAGCATTTT
cdr3_aa: CASRRTLEISNQPQHF

j_call: TRBJ1-1
d_call: .
cdr3_length: 12
clone_size: .
v_call: TRBV7-9
cdr3_nt: TGTGCCAGCAGCTTACTTCTCCATGAAGCTTTCTTT
cdr3_aa: CASSLLLHEAFF

j_call: TRBJ2-5
d_call: .
cdr3_length: 14
clone_size: .
v_call: TRBV4-2
cdr3_nt: TGTGCCAGCAGCCCAGGTGGGGGGCGAGAGACCCAGTACTTC
cdr3_aa: CASSPGGGRETQYF

j_call: TRBJ1-6
d_call: .
cdr3_length: 15
clone_size: .
v_call: TRBV10-2
cdr3_nt: TGCGCCAGCAGTGTCGGGTTTCAGTCTAATTCACCCCTCCACTTT
cdr3_aa: CASSVGFQSNSPLHF

j_call: TRBJ2-3
d_call: .
cdr3_length: 14
clone_size: .
v_call: TRBV6-1
cdr3_nt: TGTGCCAGCAGGGACTACCCACTCACAGATACGCAGTATTTT
cdr3_aa: CASRDYPLTDTQYF

j_call: TRBJ2-3
d_call: TRBD2
cdr3_length: 16
clone_size: .
v_call: TRBV6-4
cdr3_nt: TGTGCCAGCAGAAGGACTAGCGGGGGCCCCACAGATACGCAGTATTTT
cdr3_aa: CASRRTSGGPTDTQYF

j_call: TRBJ2-7
d_call: TRBD1
cdr3_length: 16
clone_size: .
v_call: TRBV7-9
cdr3_nt: TGTGCCAGCAGCTTAAGGGACAGCCCGAGCTCCTACGAGCAGTACTTC
cdr3_aa: CASSLRDSPSSYEQYF

j_call: TRBJ1-2
d_call: .
cdr3_length: 15
clone_size: .
v_call: TRBV5-6
cdr3_nt: TGTGCCAGCAGCTTGGCCTGGCAGATTTTCCGTGGCTACACCTTC
cdr3_aa: CASSLAWQIFRGYTF

j_call: TRBJ1-1
d_call: .
cdr3_length: 15
clone_size: .
v_call: TRBV9
cdr3_nt: TGTGCCAGCAGCCGTATGGGGGTTAAGAACACTGAAGCTTTCTTT
cdr3_aa: CASSRMGVKNTEAFF

j_call: TRBJ2-7
d_call: .
cdr3_length: 14
clone_size: .
v_call: TRBV19
cdr3_nt: TGTGCCTCTAAGAGGACAGACAAAACCTACGAGCAGTACTTC
cdr3_aa: CASKRTDKTYEQYF

j_call: TRBJ2-7
d_call: TRBD1
cdr3_length: 15
clone_size: .
v_call: TRBV7-2
cdr3_nt: TGTGCCAGCAGCTTCACCCCGGGACAGTCCTACGAGCAGTACTTC
cdr3_aa: CASSFTPGQSYEQYF

j_call: TRBJ2-3
d_call: TRBD2
cdr3_length: 17
clone_size: .
v_call: TRBV9
cdr3_nt: TGTGCCAGCAGCTTGCAAGGACTAGCGGGGGGCCAAGATACGCAGTATTTT
cdr3_aa: CASSLQGLAGGQDTQYF

j_call: TRBJ2-3
d_call: TRBD2
cdr3_length: 13
clone_size: .
v_call: TRBV2
cdr3_nt: TGTGCCAGCAGTGTGACTAGCACGGGGACGCAGTATTTT
cdr3_aa: CASSVTSTGTQYF

j_call: TRBJ1-2
d_call: TRBD1
cdr3_length: 13
clone_size: once
v_call: TRBV5-1
cdr3_nt: TGCGCCAGCAGCTTGGACAGGGGAAACGGCTACACCTTC
cdr3_aa: CASSLDRGNGYTF

j_call: TRBJ2-2
d_call: TRBD1
cdr3_length: 15
clone_size: .
v_call: TRBV7-2
cdr3_nt: TGTGCCAGCAGGACCGGGACAGTTACCACCGGGGAGCTGTTTTTT
cdr3_aa: CASRTGTVTTGELFF

j_call: TRBJ2-7
d_call: .
cdr3_length: 14
clone_size: .
v_call: TRBV9
cdr3_nt: TGTGCCAGCAGCGTAGGGGGACTGAACTACGAGCAGTACTTC
cdr3_aa: CASSVGGLNYEQYF

j_call: TRBJ2-1
d_call: TRBD1
cdr3_length: 15
clone_size: .
v_call: TRBV7-8
cdr3_nt: TGTGCCAGCAGCTTGACAGGGTTTACCTACAATGAGCAGTTCTTC
cdr3_aa: CASSLTGFTYNEQFF

j_call: TRBJ1-2
d_call: .
cdr3_length: 15
clone_size: .
v_call: TRBV4-3
cdr3_nt: TGCGCCAGCAGCCAAGCTATGTCAGGAGGATATGGCTACACCTTC
cdr3_aa: CASSQAMSGGYGYTF

j_call: TRBJ1-2
d_call: .
cdr3_length: 13
clone_size: .
v_call: TRBV19
cdr3_nt: TGTGCCGCACAGACAGCCCCTAACTATGGCTACACCTTC
cdr3_aa: CAAQTAPNYGYTF

j_call: TRBJ1-1
d_call: .
cdr3_length: 16
clone_size: once
v_call: TRBV5-1
cdr3_nt: TGCGCCAGCAGCTTGGAGTCCGGACCGATGAACACTGAAGCTTTCTTT
cdr3_aa: CASSLESGPMNTEAFF

j_call: TRBJ2-4
d_call: .
cdr3_length: 13
clone_size: .
v_call: TRBV7-2
cdr3_nt: TGTGCCAGCAACCAAGGCAGTCAAAACATTCAGTACTTC
cdr3_aa: CASNQGSQNIQYF

j_call: TRBJ2-1
d_call: .
cdr3_length: 15
clone_size: .
v_call: TRBV5-4
cdr3_nt: TGTGCCAGCAGCTTTTCGGGCATCTCCTACAATGAGCAGTTCTTC
cdr3_aa: CASSFSGISYNEQFF